This T cell receptor (beta chain) was obtained from a study of T cells after posttransplantation cyclophosphamide. Study-wide points: Skin or GI-infiltrating T cells shared few TRB sequences with blood. After PTCy, TRB diversity resembled that of CNI/methotrexate controls.

Cells defined as naive were viable CD3+CD4+ or CD3+CD8+ and CCR7+CD45RA+CD45RO-CD95-CD27+CD28+. The related graft donor's blood sample was taken on the day of bone marrow donation. This table comes from immunoSEQ multiplex PCR, and its TCRdb copy is limited to in-frame clones, with some not included. The sample has tens of thousands of clones, 90% to 95% seen once; the top ten hold around 0.1%. Turning to this clone: Its antigen is still unknown.

The CDR3 runs 15 residues. Germline V gives CDR1 LGHNA, CDR2 YNFKEQ. V was pared by 1 base and J by 5 bases, with 11 bases between. This receptor was taken from a man aged 25-45 years in good health and a related stem cell transplant donor. Sequenced input: naive CD4+ T cells sorted from blood. The gene calls are TRBV4-2 and TRBJ1-4; possible D gene TRBD1, 5 bases. CDR3 sequence: CASSQVMGGNEKLFF. In nucleotides, the CDR3 is TGTGCCAGCAGCCAAGTAATGGGGGGAAATGAAAAACTGTTTTTT.